The next 7 T cell receptor beta chains were all read from a single sample in a study of CD8 T cells in Susac syndrome. Random hexamers served to reverse transcribe roughly 0.45 to 1 ug RNA. MiXCR, applied by TCRdb to the immunoSEQ multiplex PCR reads, yields one record per CDR3 protein. The table includes roughly 130,000 distinct CDR3 sequences, roughly 96% detected once. Material for sequencing was CD4+ T cells from PBMCs. The receptors shown here come from a human donor in good health.

J is TRBJ2-7 and V is TRBV5-4; 8 nucleotides align to TRBD1. Unmatched junction bases numbered 5, after V lost 1 base and J lost 2 bases. The V gene's germline CDR1 is SGHNT and CDR2 YYREEE (reference sequence). This CDR3 is 15 amino acids long. Written as DNA, the CDR3 is TGTGCCAGCAGCTTGCCAGGGGGCAACGCCTACGAGCAGTACTTC. This codes for CASSLPGGNAYEQYF. Filled out from reference TRBV5-4 and TRBJ2-7, the complete variable domain reads ETGVTQSPTHLIKTRGQQVTLRCSSQSGHNTVSWYQQALGQGPQFIFQYYREEENGRGNFPPRFSGLQFPNYSSELNVNALELDDSALYLCASSLPGGNAYEQYFGPGTRLTVT.

The J gene is TRBJ1-1, the V gene TRBV7-6, with D maybe TRBD1 (6 bases). The germline gives CDR1 SGHVS, CDR2 FNYEAQ. The CDR3 totals 16 residues. V shed 7 bases and J shed 1 base, with 19 bases lying between them. CDR3 bases: TGTGCCAGCACCCTAGAGACAGGCCGAACGAACACTGAAGCTTTCTTT. It translates to CASTLETGRTNTEAFF.

This sequence joins TRBV20-1 and TRBJ2-1; TRBD2 agrees at 11 bases. The germline CDR1 and CDR2 sequences are DFQATT and SNEGSKA (reference sequence). CDR3 length equals 15 residues. V shed 6 bases and J 4 bases; nucleotides not matched to a gene: 8. The CDR3 sequence: CSARTTSGTYNEQFF. The CDR3 DNA reads as TGCAGTGCGCGGACGACTAGCGGGACATACAATGAGCAGTTCTTC.

A word on this clonotype: At one end, the junction sequence differs from germline, possibly due to a read error. The V gene is TRBV27, the J gene TRBJ2-2; 8 nucleotides agree with TRBD1. The CDR3 has 15 amino acids. CDR1 and CDR2 from the germline V gene are MNHEY and SMNVEV (reference sequence). The CDR3 bases are TGTGCCAGCAGTGTATCTACAGGGGGAACCGGGGAGCTGTTTTTT. Protein: CASSVSTGGTGELFF.

The V gene is TRBV20-1, the J gene TRBJ1-5, with 7 bases matching TRBD1. V lost 6 bases and J lost 6; bases outside the gene matches: 11. This CDR3 is built from 14 residues. The germline gives CDR1 DFQATT, CDR2 SNEGSKA (reference sequence). The CDR3 nucleotides read TGCAGTGCGAACCTTGGGGCAGGGGGTCAGCCCCAGCATTTT. Translating it yields CSANLGAGGQPQHF.

This clonotype was observed a single time. The chain has TRBV28 and TRBJ1-4, with a possible D match to TRBD1 (5 bases). This CDR3 is built from 15 residues. Per germline, CDR1 MDHEN and CDR2 SYDVKM. V lost 3 bases to trimming and J lost 8 bases, with 16 bases between them. The CDR3 is CASSFYGPRDEKLFF. In nucleotides, the CDR3 is TGTGCCAGCAGTTTTTACGGGCCCAGGGACGAAAAACTGTTTTTT.

This chain uses TRBV29-1 with TRBJ2-5; D gene ambiguous. The CDR3 runs to 11 residues. The germline V gene encodes CDR1 SQVTM and CDR2 ANQGSEA. Deletions cut 3 bases from V and 2 bases from J, with 4 bases between. This CDR3 is CSVDAQETQYF. CDR3 sequence (DNA): TGCAGCGTTGATGCGCAAGAGACCCAGTACTTC.